This TCR beta chain derives from a study of cytomegalovirus exposure and HLA in healthy donors. Study-level results: With later analysis, a missense DCLRE1C variant became linked to TCR beta V- and J-gene trimming. What a later analysis showed was that several of the most significant clusters appeared linked to common viral pathogens. The study had only CMV serostatus as immune exposure information.

Primers included in the PCR were 60 Vbeta and 13 Jbeta primers. This table comes from immunoSEQ multiplex PCR, and its TCRdb copy is limited to in-frame clones, with some not included. The sample holds tens of thousands of clones; roughly three quarters are singletons and the top ten take about 1.4%. This CDR3 contains 15 residues. Trimming stripped 0 bases from V and 5 bases from J, with 13 bases between. Germline V gene sequence: CDR1 LGHNA, CDR2 YNFKEQ. As regards this clone: Its antigen is unknown.

V gene TRBV4-2 combines with J gene TRBJ1-1; possible D gene TRBD1, 6 bases. Sequenced material: PBMCs. The sequence was collected from a male donor in good health and CMV-seronegative. The CDR3 DNA is TGTGCCAGCAGCCAAGATTTAGGGGGTGATACTGAAGCTTTCTTT. Residues: CASSQDLGGDTEAFF.